This T cell receptor (beta chain) derives from a study of T cell responses to AZD1222 COVID-19 vaccine. Libraries were prepared by immunoSEQ multiplex PCR; TCRdb keeps only in-frame clonotypes and omits some of them. The sample holds 130,000 or so clones; roughly 90% are singletons and the top ten take over 4%. Turning to this clone: The antigen is unknown.

Points from the study as a whole: It was only after the peak T cell response that any repertoires were sampled. Of spike-specific TCRs, nearly half reportedly target regions left unmutated in variants.

The CDR3 has 13 amino acids. Deletions cut 4 bases from V and 9 bases from J, with 16 bases between. Per germline, CDR1 SGHRS and CDR2 YFSETQ. The sequence was collected from an adult who received the MenACWY meningococcal vaccine as a control. The chain joins TRBV5-1 to TRBJ1-1; perhaps TRBD1 as D (5 bases). The sequencing used peripheral blood, collected 28 days after the second dose of the MenACWY control vaccine. The CDR3 nucleotides read TGCGCCAGCAGCGACTTGACCGGGGCGCAAGCTTTCTTT. Translated, it gives CASSDLTGAQAFF.